This record covers a single T cell receptor (beta chain). Its antigen is not known. With 0 bases removed from V and 4 bases from J, the gap between germline ends came to 15 bases. This CDR3 has 16 residues. Germline values: CDR1 LGHNA, CDR2 YSLEER. This sample stems from a study of cytomegalovirus exposure and HLA in healthy donors. Points from the study as a whole: Sequencing depth across donors, presence/absence analyses assumed, was roughly uniform. Common viral pathogens (according to a later analysis) appeared linked to several of the most significant clusters. Later analysis reportedly placed an Asian-associated ancestry cluster below the approximately 680-donor mean in N-insertions.

Primers for the PCR totalled 60 Vbeta and 13 Jbeta. The data were produced by immunoSEQ multiplex PCR, yet TCRdb's version contains in-frame clones alone and is incomplete. The sample lists fewer than 150,000 clones; over 70% were seen once. This TCR derives from a man aged 40-49 years in good health and CMV-seropositive. Source material: PBMCs. This chain joins TRBV4-3 and TRBJ1-2, with unresolved D. The CDR3 protein is CASSQEVRGPPYGYTF. CDR3 coding DNA: TGCGCCAGCAGCCAAGAAGTCCGAGGCCCCCCCTATGGCTACACCTTC.